One and the same sample provided the 28 T cell receptor beta chains below, sequenced in a study of radiation and T cells in renal cell carcinoma (dated by TCRdb to about 2020). The library was obtained by the immunoSEQ multiplex PCR assay. TCRdb re-hosts the immuneACCESS table, in-frame sequences only. Its copies lack some clones; in the studies checked, an unresolved V gene accounts for under half of them, and the cause for the rest is not known. The sample table contains about 150,000 clones; only one count was recorded for roughly 90% of them. Clones ranked in the top ten supply approximately 4% of the sample. Taken with the paper, the label for time point translates to: baseline pretreatment blood. In the paper's terms, the treatment or condition label means: 15 Gy SBRT to primary tumor, nephrectomy 4 weeks later. This material consisted of blood, taken from a patient whose treatment included radiotherapy and nephrectomy. These receptor sequences come from an older woman with renal cell carcinoma.

This sequence joins TRBV2 and TRBJ2-2; D not resolved. The CDR3 runs 11 residues. Germline V gives CDR1 SNHLY, CDR2 FYNNEI. V was clipped by 4 bases and J by 8 bases, with 5 bases between them. The CDR3 loop reads CASSVFGELFF. The CDR3 bases are TGTGCCAGCAGTGTATTTGGGGAGCTGTTTTTT.

This chain joins TRBV9 and TRBJ2-3, with D uncertain. The CDR3 covers 13 residues. Per the germline V gene, CDR1 is SGDLS and CDR2 is YYNGEE. Trimming shortened V by 3 bases and J by 2 bases, and 7 bases separated the two germline ends. CDR3 region: CASSAYTTDTQYF. In DNA form, the CDR3 reads TGTGCCAGCAGCGCCTACACCACAGATACGCAGTATTTT.

The V and J genes are TRBV2 and TRBJ2-1; maybe TRBD2 (5 bases). Trimming stripped 3 bases from V and 4 bases from J, with 13 bases between. The CDR3 spans 15 residues. Germline CDR1 is SNHLY and CDR2 is FYNNEI. CDR3 DNA sequence: TGTGCCAGCAGTGATCGGGGAGTAGGGTACAATGAGCAGTTCTTC. Translated: CASSDRGVGYNEQFF.

V is TRBV10-3 and J is TRBJ2-2; D is uncertain. Germline V gene lookup returns CDR1 ENHRY and CDR2 SYGVKD. With 6 bases removed from V and 0 bases from J, the gap between germline ends came to 14 bases. The CDR3 sequence is 16 residues long. The CDR3 loop is CAIRAQREPNTGELFF. For the CDR3, the DNA is TGTGCCATCAGGGCCCAAAGGGAACCGAACACCGGGGAGCTGTTTTTT.

The CDR3 sequence is CASIRRQSPGNTIYF. In nucleotides, the CDR3 is TGTGCCAGTATTAGGAGACAGAGTCCTGGAAACACCATATATTTT. The chain links TRBV19 to TRBJ1-3, with TRBD1 as a possible D gene (5 bases). This CDR3 spans 15 amino acids. Germline V lookup: CDR1 LNHDA, CDR2 SQIVND (reference sequence). The V end lost 7 bases, the J end lost 2 bases, and 15 bases lay between the germline ends.

In its sample, this clone was seen once. The genes are TRBV6-1 and TRBJ1-5; D remains unclear. The CDR3 is made up of 15 amino acids. CDR1 and CDR2 (germline): MNHNS, SASEGT. V was shortened by 4 bases and J by 1 base, with 11 bases between the two germline ends. The CDR3, as DNA: TGTGCCAGCAGTGGGCAGCTTTCCAGCAATCAGCCCCAGCATTTT. Its translation is CASSGQLSSNQPQHF.

V gene TRBV10-3 combines with J gene TRBJ2-1, with 7 nucleotides matching TRBD1. The CDR3 length is 12 residues. Trimming at V came to 8 bases and at J to 4 bases, leaving 2 bases not matched to a gene. CDR1 is ENHRY, CDR2 SYGVKD, per germline. CDR3 in amino acids: CAIRDSYNEQFF. CDR3 coding DNA: TGTGCCATCCGGGACAGTTACAATGAGCAGTTCTTC.

With respect to this clone: The sample holds other DNA sequences that translate to the same CDR3. The rearrangement joins TRBV5-4 to TRBJ2-3; D gene unclear. Trimming pared 3 bases from V and 0 bases from J, leaving 8 bases between. The CDR3 covers 14 residues. Germline V gene sequence: CDR1 SGHNT, CDR2 YYREEE (reference sequence). CDR3 protein: CASSSSPSTDTQYF. The CDR3 nucleotides read TGTGCCAGCAGCTCGTCCCCTAGCACAGATACGCAGTATTTT.

This chain uses TRBV6-6 with TRBJ1-1, with D possibly matching TRBD1 (6 bases). Per germline, CDR1 MNHNY and CDR2 SVGAGI (reference sequence). The CDR3 length is 14 residues. V was pared by 5 bases and J by 4 bases, with 14 bases between. The CDR3, as DNA: TGTGCCAGCAGTCGACGACAGGTCGGCACTGAAGCTTTCTTT. As protein: CASSRRQVGTEAFF.

The chain couples TRBV6-6 to TRBJ2-3, with no clear D. The germline CDR1 and CDR2 sequences are MNHNY and SVGAGI (reference sequence). The ends were cut back, 2 bases at V and 2 bases at J, with 8 bases in the middle. This CDR3 is built from 14 residues. DNA of the CDR3: TGTGCCAGCAGTTACAGCCGGGCCACAGATACGCAGTATTTT. Its protein product is CASSYSRATDTQYF.

This clone appeared a few times. The V call is TRBV7-2, the J call TRBJ1-1, with D possibly TRBD1 on 6 matching bases. The CDR3 has 14 amino acids. Germline V gives CDR1 SGHTA, CDR2 FQGNSA. V was pared by 4 bases and J by 4 bases, with 13 bases between. Here the CDR3 reads CASSSGSQGTEAFF. CDR3 in DNA: TGTGCCAGCAGCTCAGGGTCACAGGGCACTGAAGCTTTCTTT.

The CDR3 DNA reads as TGTGCCAGCAGCGGGCGGGACTGGAGCTACGAGCAGTACTTC. This encodes CASSGRDWSYEQYF. The chain recombines TRBV6-6 with TRBJ2-7, with D possibly being TRBD2 (6 bases). Germline CDR1 is MNHNY and CDR2 is SVGAGI (reference sequence). The CDR3 contains 14 residues. The germline V and J ends were trimmed by 6 bases and 3 bases, with 15 bases remaining between them.

The rearrangement links TRBV2 to TRBJ2-5, with 13 bases lining up with TRBD2. CDR1 SNHLY and CDR2 FYNNEI come from the germline V gene. After removal of 3 bases from V and 2 bases from J, the junction contained 0 bases not matched to a gene. There are 15 residues in the CDR3. The chain's CDR3 is CASSEGLAGQETQYF. The CDR3 nucleotides read TGTGCCAGCAGTGAGGGACTAGCGGGGCAAGAGACCCAGTACTTC.

This clone was picked up one time. The V and J genes are TRBV10-3 and TRBJ2-2, with D maybe TRBD1 (6 bases). The CDR3 is 14 residues long. Trimming took off 8 bases at V and 1 base at J, with 11 bases between the two ends. Germline CDR1 and CDR2: ENHRY and SYGVKD. CDR3 region: CAIAGQLNTGELFF. The CDR3 region has the DNA TGTGCCATCGCCGGACAGCTGAACACCGGGGAGCTGTTTTTT.

As concerns this clone: The junction shows a germline mismatch at one end, possibly a read error. This chain connects TRBV6-1 to TRBJ1-2, with TRBD1 matching over 9 bases. Per germline, CDR1 MNHNS and CDR2 SASEGT. This CDR3 comprises 15 residues. The CDR3 DNA reads TGTGCCAGCAGCGAAGGGACAGGGAAAAACTATGGCTACACCTTC. This translates into CASSEGTGKNYGYTF.

The gene calls are TRBV23-1 and TRBJ2-3, with 7 bases aligning to TRBD2. TRBV23-1 is an ORF, and what it does is uncertain. The CDR3 loop spans 15 amino acids. The ends lost 4 bases at V and 2 bases at J; junction bases unmatched: 6. DNA for the CDR3: TGCGCCAGCAGTCGGAGGGAGGGACCCACAGATACGCAGTATTTT. Its translation is CASSRREGPTDTQYF.

This clone was seen once. The chain links TRBV7-9 to TRBJ1-2, with 10 bases that match TRBD1. The germline V gene encodes CDR1 SEHNR and CDR2 FQNEAQ (reference sequence). There are 15 residues in the CDR3. Trimming cost V 0 bases and J 8 bases; bases outside gene matches: 6. Here the CDR3 DNA reads TGTGCCAGCAGCTTAGCCTCGACAGGGGGCGGAGGCTACACCTTC. Protein: CASSLASTGGGGYTF.

The V and J genes are TRBV7-6 and TRBJ1-5, with D tentatively TRBD1 (5 bases). The CDR3 is made up of 14 amino acids. V was trimmed by 0 bases and J by 6 bases, leaving 9 bases between them. The germline CDR1 and CDR2 sequences are SGHVS and FNYEAQ. CDR3 sequence (DNA): TGTGCCAGCAGCTTAGCGGGGGGGGGTCAGCCCCAGCATTTT. This encodes CASSLAGGGQPQHF.

V usage is TRBV5-4 and J usage is TRBJ2-1; 9 bases agree with TRBD2. The CDR3 contains 15 residues. Per germline, CDR1 SGHNT and CDR2 YYREEE (reference sequence). Unmatched junction bases numbered 4, after V lost 1 base and J lost 5 bases. The CDR3 region has the DNA TGTGCCAGCAGCTTGTCGGCTAGCGGGGACAATGAGCAGTTCTTC. It is translated as CASSLSASGDNEQFF.

V gene TRBV27 combines with J gene TRBJ1-6, with 9 bases fitting TRBD1. Germline CDR1 is MNHEY and CDR2 is SMNVEV (reference sequence). The CDR3 has 15 residues. The V segment lost 3 bases and the J segment 12 bases; nucleotides outside the gene matches: 9. CDR3 amino acids: CASSFGTGTWVPLHF. CDR3 DNA sequence: TGTGCCAGCAGTTTCGGGACAGGGACGTGGGTACCCCTCCACTTT.

The chain uses TRBV7-2 and TRBJ2-7; D perhaps matches TRBD1 (6 bases). This CDR3 is built from 15 residues. The germline V and J ends were trimmed by 2 bases and 0 bases, with 11 bases remaining between them. The germline CDR1 and CDR2 sequences are SGHTA and FQGNSA. The CDR3 loop is CASSLSQGTSYEQYF. CDR3 coding DNA: TGTGCCAGCAGCTTAAGTCAGGGGACCTCCTACGAGCAGTACTTC. Complete variable domain (other parts from reference TRBV7-2 and TRBJ2-7): GAGVSQSPSNKVTEKGKDVELRCDPISGHTALYWYRQSLGQGLEFLIYFQGNSAPDKSGLPSDRFSAERTGGSVSTLTIQRTQQEDSAVYLCASSLSQGTSYEQYFGPGTRLTVT.

The rearrangement links TRBV6-1 to TRBJ1-2, with no clear D. CDR1 is MNHNS, CDR2 SASEGT, per germline. V dropped 2 bases and J dropped 3 bases, with 4 bases sitting between them. This CDR3 comprises 12 residues. The CDR3 sequence is CASSETDYGYTF. CDR3 DNA sequence: TGTGCCAGCAGTGAAACGGACTATGGCTACACCTTC.

The chain links TRBV27 to TRBJ2-2; D is unresolved. CDR1 and CDR2 (germline): MNHEY, SMNVEV (reference sequence). V lost 10 bases and J 3 bases, leaving 15 bases between the germline ends. The length of the CDR3 is 14 residues. The CDR3 DNA follows: TGTGCCACTAACCCTCGGTGGGACACCGGGGAGCTGTTTTTT. It translates to CATNPRWDTGELFF.

The chain has TRBV7-8 and TRBJ1-4; perhaps TRBD1 as D (5 bases). From germline, CDR1 is SGHVS and CDR2 FQNEAQ. The CDR3 covers 14 residues. V was trimmed by 5 bases and J by 8 bases, leaving 15 bases between them. The CDR3 protein is CASSPTPGVEKLFF. The CDR3 DNA follows: TGTGCCAGCAGCCCTACCCCGGGGGTGGAAAAACTGTTTTTT. Full variable domain (outside the CDR3, taken from reference TRBV7-8 and TRBJ1-4): GAGVSQSPRYKVAKRGQDVALRCDPISGHVSLFWYQQALGQGPEFLTYFQNEAQLDKSGLPSDRFFAERPEGSVSTLKIQRTQQEDSAVYLCASSPTPGVEKLFFGSGTQLSVL.

The genes are TRBV9 and TRBJ1-3; D is unresolved. The germline V gene has CDR1 SGDLS and CDR2 YYNGEE. V lost 0 bases and J lost 0, with 13 bases in between. The CDR3 spans 17 residues. The CDR3 nucleotides read TGTGCCAGCAGCGTAGATCCAGGAACCAACTCTGGAAACACCATATATTTT. Translated: CASSVDPGTNSGNTIYF.

The rearrangement links TRBV14 to TRBJ2-3; 7 bases align to TRBD2. Germline lookup yields CDR1 SGHDN and CDR2 FVKESK. CDR3 length: 16 amino acids. V was clipped by 3 bases and J by 1 base; unmatched bases: 7. The CDR3 DNA is TGTGCCAGCAGCCACCAGACTAGCCTTCGCACAGATACGCAGTATTTT. Amino acid sequence: CASSHQTSLRTDTQYF.

The chain couples TRBV5-1 to TRBJ1-1, with D possibly TRBD1 on 6 matching bases. V was pared by 6 bases and J by 1 base, with 16 bases between. Germline V CDR1 and CDR2: SGHRS, YFSETQ. The CDR3 is made up of 15 amino acids. CDR3 region: CASTPLEGENTEAFF. CDR3 DNA sequence: TGCGCCAGCACCCCCTTAGAGGGGGAGAACACTGAAGCTTTCTTT.

The chain links TRBV6-1 to TRBJ2-2, with 11 nucleotides matching TRBD2. Germline trimming cut 3 bases from V and 5 bases from J; bases unmatched to any gene: 5. Germline V lookup: CDR1 MNHNS, CDR2 SASEGT. This CDR3 region has 16 residues. This CDR3 reads CASSELASGGTGELFF. The DNA of the CDR3 is TGTGCCAGCAGTGAGTTAGCTAGCGGGGGGACCGGGGAGCTGTTTTTT.